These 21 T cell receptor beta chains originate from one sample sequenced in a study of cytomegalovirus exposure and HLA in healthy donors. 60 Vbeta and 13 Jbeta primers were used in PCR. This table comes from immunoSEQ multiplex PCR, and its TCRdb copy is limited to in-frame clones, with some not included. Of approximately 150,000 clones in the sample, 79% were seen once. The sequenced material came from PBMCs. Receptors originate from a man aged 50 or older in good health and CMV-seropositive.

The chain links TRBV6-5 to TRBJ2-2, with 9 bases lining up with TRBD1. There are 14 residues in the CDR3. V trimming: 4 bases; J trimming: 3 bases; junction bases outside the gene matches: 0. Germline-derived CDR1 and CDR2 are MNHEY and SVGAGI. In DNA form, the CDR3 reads TGTGCCAGCAGTTGGGACAGGGACACCGGGGAGCTGTTTTTT. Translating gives CASSWDRDTGELFF.

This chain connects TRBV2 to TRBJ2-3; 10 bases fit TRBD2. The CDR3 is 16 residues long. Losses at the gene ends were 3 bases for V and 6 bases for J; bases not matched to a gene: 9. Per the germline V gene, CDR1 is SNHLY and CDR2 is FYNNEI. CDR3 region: CASSDFASGSLDTQYF. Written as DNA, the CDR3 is TGTGCCAGCAGTGACTTCGCTAGCGGGAGTCTGGATACGCAGTATTTT. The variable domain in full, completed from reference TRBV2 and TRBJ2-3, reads EPEVTQTPSHQVTQMGQEVILRCVPISNHLYFYWYRQILGQKVEFLVSFYNNEISEKSEIFDDQFSVERPDGSNFTLKIRSTKLEDSAMYFCASSDFASGSLDTQYFGPGTRLTVL.

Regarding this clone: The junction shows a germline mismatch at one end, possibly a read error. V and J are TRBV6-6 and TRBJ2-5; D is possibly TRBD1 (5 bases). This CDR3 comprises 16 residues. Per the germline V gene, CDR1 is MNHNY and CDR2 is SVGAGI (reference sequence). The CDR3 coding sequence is TGCGCCAGCAGTTCCATATATGGACACGCCGAGGAGACCCAGTACTTC. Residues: CASSSIYGHAEETQYF.

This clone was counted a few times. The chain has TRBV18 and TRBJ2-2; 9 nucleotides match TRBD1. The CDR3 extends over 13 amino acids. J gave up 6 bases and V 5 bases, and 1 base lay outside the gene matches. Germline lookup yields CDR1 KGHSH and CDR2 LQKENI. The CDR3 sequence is CASSRDRAGELFF. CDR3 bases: TGTGCCAGCTCAAGGGACAGGGCCGGGGAGCTGTTTTTT.

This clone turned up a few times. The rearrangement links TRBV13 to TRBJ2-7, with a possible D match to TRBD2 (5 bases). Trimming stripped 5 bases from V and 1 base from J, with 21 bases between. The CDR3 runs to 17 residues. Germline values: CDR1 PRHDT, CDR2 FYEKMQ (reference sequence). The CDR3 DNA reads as TGTGCCAGCAGCCCCCCGGGTCGGGATGGAAATTCCTACGAGCAGTACTTC. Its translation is CASSPPGRDGNSYEQYF.

CDR3 DNA sequence: TGTGCCAGCAGTTCTTACTACCGGGACAGGGGTCTTCACGAGCAGTACTTC. This encodes CASSSYYRDRGLHEQYF. The V call is TRBV28, the J call TRBJ2-7; the match to TRBD1 covers 10 bases. CDR3 length: 17 residues. Trimming removed 4 bases from V and 5 bases from J; junction bases left unmatched: 14. The germline CDR1 and CDR2 sequences are MDHEN and SYDVKM. Using reference TRBV28 and TRBJ2-7 for the parts outside the CDR3, the full variable domain is DVKVTQSSRYLVKRTGEKVFLECVQDMDHENMFWYRQDPGLGLRLIYFSYDVKMKEKGDIPEGYSVSREKKERFSLILESASTNQTSMYLCASSSYYRDRGLHEQYFGPGTRLTVT.

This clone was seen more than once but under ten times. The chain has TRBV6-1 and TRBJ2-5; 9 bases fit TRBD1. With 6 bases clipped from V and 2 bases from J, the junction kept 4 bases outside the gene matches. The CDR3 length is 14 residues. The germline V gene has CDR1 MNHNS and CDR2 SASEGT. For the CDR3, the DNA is TGTGCCAGCAGATACGACAGGGGGCAAGAGACCCAGTACTTC. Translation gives CASRYDRGQETQYF.

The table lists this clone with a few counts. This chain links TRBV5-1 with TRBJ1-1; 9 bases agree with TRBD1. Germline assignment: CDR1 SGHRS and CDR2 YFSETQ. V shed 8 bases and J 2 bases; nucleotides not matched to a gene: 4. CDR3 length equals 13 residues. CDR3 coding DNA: TGCGCCAGTACCACAGGGGGCAACACTGAAGCTTTCTTT. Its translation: CASTTGGNTEAFF.

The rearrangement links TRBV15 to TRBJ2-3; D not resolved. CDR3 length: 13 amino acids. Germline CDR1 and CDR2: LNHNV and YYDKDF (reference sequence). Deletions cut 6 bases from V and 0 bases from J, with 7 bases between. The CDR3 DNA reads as TGTGCCACCAGGAGACCTAGCACAGATACGCAGTATTTT. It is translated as CATRRPSTDTQYF. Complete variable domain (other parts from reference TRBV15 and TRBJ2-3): DAMVIQNPRYQVTQFGKPVTLSCSQTLNHNVMYWYQQKSSQAPKLLFHYYDKDFNNEADTPDNFQSRRPNTSFCFLDIRSPGLGDTAMYLCATRRPSTDTQYFGPGTRLTVL.

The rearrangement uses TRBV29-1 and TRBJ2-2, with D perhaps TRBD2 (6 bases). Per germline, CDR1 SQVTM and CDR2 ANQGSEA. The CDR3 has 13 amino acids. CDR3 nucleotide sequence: TGCAGTTGGAGGGGTTGGGACACCGGGGAGCTGTTTTTT. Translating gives CSWRGWDTGELFF.

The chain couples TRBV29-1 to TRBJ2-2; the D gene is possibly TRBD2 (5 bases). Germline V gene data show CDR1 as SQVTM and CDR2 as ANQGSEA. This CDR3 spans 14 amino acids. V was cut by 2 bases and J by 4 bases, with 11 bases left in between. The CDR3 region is CSVEINAGTGELFF. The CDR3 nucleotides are TGCAGCGTTGAAATCAACGCGGGCACCGGGGAGCTGTTTTTT.

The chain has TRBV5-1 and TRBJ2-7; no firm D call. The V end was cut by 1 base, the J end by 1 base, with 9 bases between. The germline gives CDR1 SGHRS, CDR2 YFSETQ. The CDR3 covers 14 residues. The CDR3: CASSLFQNSYEQYF. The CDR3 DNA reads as TGCGCCAGCAGCTTGTTTCAGAATTCCTACGAGCAGTACTTC.

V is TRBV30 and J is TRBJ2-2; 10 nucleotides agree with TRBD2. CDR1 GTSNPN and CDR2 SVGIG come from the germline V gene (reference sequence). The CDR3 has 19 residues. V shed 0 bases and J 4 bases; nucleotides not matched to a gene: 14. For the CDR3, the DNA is TGTGCCTGGAGTGTACTTAGCGGGAGGCCCCGTAGCGGCACCGGGGAGCTGTTTTTT. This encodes CAWSVLSGRPRSGTGELFF. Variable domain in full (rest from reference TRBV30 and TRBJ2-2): SQTIHQWPATLVQPVGSPLSLECTVEGTSNPNLYWYRQAAGRGLQLLFYSVGIGQISSEVPQNLSASRPQDRQFILSSKKLLLSDSGFYLCAWSVLSGRPRSGTGELFFGEGSRLTVL.

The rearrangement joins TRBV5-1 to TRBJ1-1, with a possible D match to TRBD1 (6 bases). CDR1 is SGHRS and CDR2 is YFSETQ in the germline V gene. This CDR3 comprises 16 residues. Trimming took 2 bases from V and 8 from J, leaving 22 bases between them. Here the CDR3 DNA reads TGCGCCAGCAGCTTATCTTCTGGGGGCGGGGGGGACGAAGCTTTCTTT. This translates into CASSLSSGGGGDEAFF.

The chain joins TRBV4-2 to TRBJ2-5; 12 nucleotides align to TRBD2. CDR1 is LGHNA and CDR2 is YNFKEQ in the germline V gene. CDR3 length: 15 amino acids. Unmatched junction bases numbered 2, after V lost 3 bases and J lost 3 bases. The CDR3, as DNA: TGTGCCAGCAGCCAGCGACTAGCGGGAGAAGAGACCCAGTACTTC. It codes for CASSQRLAGEETQYF.

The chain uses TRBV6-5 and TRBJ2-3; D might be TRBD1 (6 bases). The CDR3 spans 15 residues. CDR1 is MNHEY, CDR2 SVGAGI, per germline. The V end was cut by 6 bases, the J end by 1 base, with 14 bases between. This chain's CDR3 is CASSRGGSGTDTQYF. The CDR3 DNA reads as TGTGCCAGCAGCAGAGGGGGATCTGGCACAGATACGCAGTATTTT.

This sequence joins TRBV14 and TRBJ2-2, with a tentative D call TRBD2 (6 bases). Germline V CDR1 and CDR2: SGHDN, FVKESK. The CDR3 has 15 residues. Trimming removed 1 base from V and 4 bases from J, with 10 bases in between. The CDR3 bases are TGTGCCAGCAGCCAAGCCCTCGGGAGCACCGGGGAGCTGTTTTTT. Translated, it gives CASSQALGSTGELFF.

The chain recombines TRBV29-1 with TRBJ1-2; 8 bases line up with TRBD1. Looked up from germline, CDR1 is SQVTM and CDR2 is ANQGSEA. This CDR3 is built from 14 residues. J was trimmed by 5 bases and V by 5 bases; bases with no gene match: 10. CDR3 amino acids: CSVTGTGLDYGYTF. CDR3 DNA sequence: TGCAGCGTTACCGGGACAGGACTAGATTATGGCTACACCTTC.

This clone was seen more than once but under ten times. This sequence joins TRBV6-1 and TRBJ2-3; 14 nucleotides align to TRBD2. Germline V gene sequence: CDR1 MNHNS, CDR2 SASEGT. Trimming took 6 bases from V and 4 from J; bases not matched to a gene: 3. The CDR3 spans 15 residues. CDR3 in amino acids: CASRGLAGAPDTQYF. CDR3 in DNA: TGTGCCAGCAGGGGACTAGCGGGAGCTCCAGATACGCAGTATTTT.

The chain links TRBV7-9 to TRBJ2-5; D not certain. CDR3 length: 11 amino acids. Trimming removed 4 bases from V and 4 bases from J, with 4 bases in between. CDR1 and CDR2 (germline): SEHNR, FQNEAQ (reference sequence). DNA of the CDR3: TGTGCCAGCAGCTCTACAGAGACCCAGTACTTC. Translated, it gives CASSSTETQYF.

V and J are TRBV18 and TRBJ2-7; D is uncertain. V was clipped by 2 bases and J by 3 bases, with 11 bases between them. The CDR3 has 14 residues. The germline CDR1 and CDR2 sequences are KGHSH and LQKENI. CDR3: CASSPLTASYEQYF. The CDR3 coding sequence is TGTGCCAGCTCACCATTAACAGCCAGCTACGAGCAGTACTTC.